One T cell receptor (beta chain) is described in this entry. The data were produced by immunoSEQ multiplex PCR, yet TCRdb's version contains in-frame clones alone and is incomplete. Seen here are under 200,000 clones, roughly 90% observed once, and the top ten hold less than 8.5%. This sample is part of a study of blood T cell repertoires in COVID-19. Study background: Acute and convalescent COVID-19 specimens originated in the United States, Italy and Spain. T cells, B-cell-depleted T cells, or PBMCs provided the cDNA or gDNA that served as material.

Assignment of participants to cohorts was predicated upon participant-reported clinical history. Cohort 3 donors were reported recovered after two negative PCRs, clearance, or symptom resolution. This receptor was taken from a woman aged 45-60 years who had recovered from COVID-19. The sequencing sample was made of PBMCs or T cells enriched from blood (not recorded which).

In DNA, the CDR3 is TGTGCCAGCAGCCAAGAACGGGATAATGAAAAACTGTTTTTT. Its protein product is CASSQERDNEKLFF. The rearrangement uses TRBV4-2 and TRBJ1-4; D ambiguous. Trimming removed 0 bases at V and 4 bases at J, with 6 bases between. This CDR3 comprises 14 residues. Germline values: CDR1 LGHNA, CDR2 YNFKEQ.